This T cell receptor beta chain was documented in a study of blood T cell repertoires in COVID-19. Study details: COVID-19 samples, acute and convalescent, were from the United States, Italy and Spain. Nucleic acid was either cDNA or gDNA, and it came from T cells, B-cell-depleted T cells, or PBMCs.

J gave up 4 bases and V 5 bases, and 14 bases lay outside the gene matches. This CDR3 is built from 17 residues. The germline V gene encodes CDR1 SGHNT and CDR2 YENEEA. Original methodology: The assay estimated nucleated cells by amplifying reference gene primers. Repertoires were generated with immunoSEQ multiplex PCR, while TCRdb's copy carries only in-frame clones and drops some. V and J calls and clone size are as listed in that table; D and trimming were resolved from the DNA. This table has over 120,000 clones, around 81% appearing once. Sequencing was performed on peripheral blood. The receptor was derived from a woman between 55 and 75 years old with acute or convalescent COVID-19. This chain connects TRBV11-3 to TRBJ2-7; 10 positions agree with TRBD2. The CDR3 DNA is TGTGCCAGCAGCATAGGACTAGCGGTTGGTTTTGAGTACGAGCAGTACTTC. It yields the protein CASSIGLAVGFEYEQYF.